This entry concerns a single TCR beta chain. Libraries were prepared by immunoSEQ multiplex PCR; TCRdb keeps only in-frame clonotypes and omits some of them. The profile shows some 490,000 clones, around 85% of them singletons. The CDR3 length is 21 residues. Germline CDR1 is SGHDN and CDR2 is FVKESK. Trimming at V came to 5 bases and at J to 2 bases, leaving 18 bases not matched to a gene. Living in roughly 23 US areas, the participants were between roughly 18 and 95 years of age. Cohort 3 recovery required two negative PCRs, clearance, or symptom resolution. This entry comes from a study of blood T cell repertoires in COVID-19. Study overall: Donors in the United States, Italy and Spain gave samples during acute or convalescent COVID-19.

This rearrangement joins TRBV14 to TRBJ2-1; 13 bases line up with TRBD2. Sequencing was carried out using PBMCs or T cells enriched from blood (not recorded which). This receptor was identified in a woman in her sixties or seventies who had recovered from COVID-19. CDR3 sequence reads: CASSWKPGLAGIEGPYNEQFF. The DNA for the CDR3 is TGTGCCAGCAGCTGGAAGCCGGGACTAGCGGGGATAGAGGGGCCCTACAATGAGCAGTTCTTC.